One sample yielded the 18 T cell receptor beta chains listed below, sequenced in a study of technical replicates of blood from four donors. Clones were sequenced by immunoSEQ multiplex PCR, and TCRdb holds only the in-frame ones, with some missing. The data contain about 14,000 clones, more than 70% of them seen just once; the ten biggest clones take up 10% to 13%. The source material was PBMCs. Every receptor here comes from a human donor in good health.

V usage is TRBV5-1 and J usage is TRBJ2-5; TRBD2 matches at 10 bases. This CDR3 has 16 amino acids. V dropped 0 bases and J dropped 2; count of bases not matched to a gene: 4. Germline CDR1 and CDR2: SGHRS and YFSETQ. CDR3 sequence: CASSLALAGAQETQYF. CDR3 bases: TGCGCCAGCAGCTTGGCGCTAGCGGGAGCGCAAGAGACCCAGTACTTC.

V is TRBV2 and J is TRBJ2-1; 8 nucleotides agree with TRBD2. Germline trimming cut 3 bases from V and 0 bases from J; bases unmatched to any gene: 1. The CDR3 is 15 residues long. The germline CDR1 and CDR2 sequences are SNHLY and FYNNEI. The CDR3 is CASSESGSSYNEQFF. CDR3 nucleotide sequence: TGTGCCAGCAGTGAGAGCGGGAGCTCCTACAATGAGCAGTTCTTC.

V and J are TRBV15 and TRBJ1-5; 7 bases map to TRBD1. CDR1 and CDR2 from the germline V gene are LNHNV and YYDKDF (reference sequence). The CDR3 length is 17 residues. V lost 5 bases to trimming and J lost 1 base; unmatched junction nucleotides: 11. CDR3 in amino acids: CATSEGRQGLSNQPQHF. The DNA of the CDR3 is TGTGCCACCAGCGAAGGGAGACAGGGTCTGAGCAATCAGCCCCAGCATTTT.

The chain carries TRBV27 and TRBJ1-1; D possibly corresponds to TRBD1 (5 bases). CDR1 and CDR2 (germline): MNHEY, SMNVEV (reference sequence). V lost 2 bases to trimming and J lost 4 bases, with 11 bases between them. The CDR3 length is 14 residues. CDR3 in DNA: TGTGCCAGCAGTTTAGTGGGGGGAGGCACTGAAGCTTTCTTT. Translation gives CASSLVGGGTEAFF.

The genes are TRBV7-8 and TRBJ2-2; possible D gene TRBD2, 6 bases. The CDR3 contains 15 residues. V was shortened by 1 base and J by 6 bases, with 12 bases between the two germline ends. Per germline, CDR1 SGHVS and CDR2 FQNEAQ. CDR3 sequence reads: CASSLGTRGAGELFF. The CDR3, as DNA: TGTGCCAGCAGCTTAGGTACCCGCGGGGCCGGGGAGCTGTTTTTT.

This chain joins TRBV6-5 and TRBJ2-1, with D hard to call. V lost 2 bases and J 1 base, leaving 9 bases between the germline ends. The CDR3 runs to 15 residues. The germline CDR1 and CDR2 sequences are MNHEY and SVGAGI. The CDR3 DNA reads as TGTGCCAGCAGTTACGGATCAGGTTCCTACAATGAGCAGTTCTTC. Translation: CASSYGSGSYNEQFF.

The chain carries TRBV7-6 and TRBJ2-3; 8 nucleotides match TRBD2. V trimming: 5 bases; J trimming: 1 base; junction bases outside the gene matches: 5. CDR3 length equals 15 residues. Germline values: CDR1 SGHVS, CDR2 FNYEAQ. CDR3 sequence reads: CASSISGIGTDTQYF. The CDR3, as DNA: TGTGCCAGCAGCATTAGCGGGATCGGCACAGATACGCAGTATTTT.

The gene calls are TRBV15 and TRBJ2-4; the match to TRBD2 covers 11 bases. The junction had 19 bases not matched to a gene; V was cut back by 1 base and J by 8 bases. The CDR3 runs 20 residues. CDR1 and CDR2 (germline): LNHNV, YYDKDF (reference sequence). DNA for the CDR3: TGTGCCACCAGCAGAGGGGGGCACAAGTTGACCTTAGCGGGGGGGGACATTCAGTACTTC. Protein product: CATSRGGHKLTLAGGDIQYF.

CDR3 loop: CSVARDSGLEQYF. The CDR3 DNA reads as TGCAGCGTTGCCCGGGACAGTGGGCTCGAGCAGTACTTC. This chain links TRBV29-1 with TRBJ2-7; TRBD1 matches at 7 bases. Germline CDR1 SQVTM, CDR2 ANQGSEA. The CDR3 is made up of 13 amino acids. The V and J ends lost 4 bases and 6 bases, in that order; junction bases with no gene match: 9.

The rearrangement joins TRBV5-1 to TRBJ2-3, with 8 positions matching TRBD2. Trimming at V came to 4 bases and at J to 4 bases, leaving 11 bases not matched to a gene. Germline CDR1 SGHRS, CDR2 YFSETQ. This CDR3 has 16 amino acids. CDR3 coding DNA: TGCGCCAGCAGCATAACGGCGGGAGGAGGGGCAGATACGCAGTATTTT. Translation gives CASSITAGGGADTQYF.

The chain recombines TRBV6-4 with TRBJ2-3, with 11 bases identical to TRBD2. The V gene end was trimmed by 8 bases and the J gene end by 5 bases; junction bases not matched to a gene: 18. This CDR3 has 18 residues. Germline values: CDR1 MRHNA, CDR2 SNTAGT. For the CDR3, the DNA is TGTGCCAGCGATTTAGAGAAACTAGCGGGGGCCTGGGGAGATACGCAGTATTTT. This translates into CASDLEKLAGAWGDTQYF.

This chain connects TRBV27 to TRBJ1-2; D perhaps matches TRBD1 (6 bases). The length of the CDR3 is 13 residues. CDR1 is MNHEY and CDR2 is SMNVEV in the germline V gene (reference sequence). V was cut by 2 bases and J by 4 bases, with 8 bases left in between. The CDR3 bases are TGTGCCAGCAGTTTAGCCAGGGGCTATGGCTACACCTTC. It is translated as CASSLARGYGYTF.

This chain joins TRBV5-1 and TRBJ2-7; D not resolved. CDR1 SGHRS and CDR2 YFSETQ come from the germline V gene. The CDR3 length is 14 residues. V lost 4 bases and J 0 bases, leaving 11 bases between the germline ends. CDR3 loop: CASSRSESSYEQYF. For the CDR3, the DNA is TGCGCCAGCAGCAGGAGCGAGAGCTCCTACGAGCAGTACTTC.

A single count supports this clone. This chain joins TRBV5-1 and TRBJ2-2, with D perhaps matching TRBD1 (6 bases). The CDR3 sequence is 14 residues long. Trimming stripped 7 bases from V and 4 bases from J, with 14 bases between. From germline, CDR1 is SGHRS and CDR2 YFSETQ. CDR3 residues: CASCPQGGTGELFF. DNA of the CDR3: TGCGCCAGCTGTCCCCAAGGGGGCACCGGGGAGCTGTTTTTT.

CDR3 coding DNA: TGTGCCAGCAGTGCCTCACGGTCACAGGGGAATCAGCCCCAGCATTTT. It yields the protein CASSASRSQGNQPQHF. V is TRBV27 and J is TRBJ1-5; 7 nucleotides line up with TRBD1. V lost 5 bases to trimming and J lost 4 bases; unmatched junction nucleotides: 11. The CDR3 length is 16 residues. Per germline, CDR1 MNHEY and CDR2 SMNVEV (reference sequence).

The rearrangement joins TRBV19 to TRBJ2-3; D gene unclear. V lost 3 bases, J lost 2 bases, and 12 bases lay in between. Germline V gives CDR1 LNHDA, CDR2 SQIVND (reference sequence). The CDR3 sequence is 15 residues long. The CDR3 is CASSIFLEVTDTQYF. CDR3 in DNA: TGTGCCAGTAGTATCTTCCTAGAGGTCACAGATACGCAGTATTTT.

The gene calls are TRBV6-4 and TRBJ2-1; 8 nucleotides line up with TRBD2. CDR3 length equals 13 residues. V gave up 0 bases and J gave up 11 bases; unmatched junction bases: 3. Germline V gene data show CDR1 as MRHNA and CDR2 as SNTAGT. The CDR3 here is CASSDSEREKQFF. The CDR3 DNA reads as TGTGCCAGCAGTGACTCTGAGCGGGAGAAGCAGTTCTTC.

The rearrangement uses TRBV27 and TRBJ2-7; TRBD1 aligns across 8 bases. Germline lookup yields CDR1 MNHEY and CDR2 SMNVEV (reference sequence). V trimming: 4 bases; J trimming: 4 bases; junction bases outside the gene matches: 6. The CDR3 contains 14 residues. The CDR3 DNA reads TGTGCCAGCAGTTCGGACAGGGTGGGGTACGAGCAGTACTTC. This sequence encodes CASSSDRVGYEQYF.